The sequence of this T cell receptor (beta chain) was determined in a study of blood T cells in healthy people across ages. This CDR3 comprises 13 residues. V was shortened by 5 bases and J by 3 bases, with 8 bases between the two germline ends. Germline V gives CDR1 MNHEY, CDR2 SVGEGT. It was with a sample-barcoded 5' primer and a J-beta primer mix that a second PCR of about 7 to 12 cycles was run. TCRdb reprocessed the 5' RACE reads via MiXCR and lists one record per CDR3 protein. In the table there are roughly 1.4 million distinct CDR3 sequences, 59% of which are singletons. Study results and caveats: Because sorting was not performed, PBMCs prevented conclusive naive versus antigen-experienced comparison. Higher diversity and more naive CD4+ cells were features of long-lived donors, compared to aged donors. Estimates based on one million T cells were treated as lower bounds.

This clonotype has a handful of counts. Its antigen is still unknown. Isolation yielded PBMCs, at least 7 million per sample, in every case. The rearrangement links TRBV6-2 or TRBV6-3 to TRBJ1-5; D is unclear. The sequenced material came from blood. The sequence was collected from a young man in good health. CDR3 DNA sequence: TGTGCCAGCAGTCTTAATTTCAATCAGCCCCAGCATTTT. Residues: CASSLNFNQPQHF.